This T cell receptor (beta chain) comes out of a study of human T cells and chemical hapten exposure. Study details: Diphenylcyclopropenone doses were given weekly to the scalps of patients across the roughly 23-week study. Small discrepancies in pooled library volume mainly accounted for the varying TCR yields per sample.

CDR3 length: 16 residues. Trimming at V came to 0 bases and at J to 8 bases, leaving 5 bases not matched to a gene. Germline V gene sequence: CDR1 MGHRA, CDR2 YSYEKL. Study results and caveats: As the donors had alopecia, their immune response may differ from healthy people's.

A word on this clonotype: Its antigen is unknown.

Sample time point: patch test 3, about 24 weeks after DPC sensitization. Stated treatment: therapeutic diphenylcyclopropenone sensitization with weekly scalp DPC. Unique molecular identifiers were affixed to discrete cDNA molecules within the library. TCRdb ran MiXCR on the RACE reads and lists one entry per CDR3 protein. Of about 200,000 distinct CDR3 sequences in the sample, more than 20% are singletons; the top ten hold approximately 2.3%. The input for sequencing was whole blood, taken in connection with sensitization to the hapten diphenylcyclopropenone (DPC). The sequence derives from a woman aged 35 to 49 with alopecia areata. Some clones in this sample may be carry-over from other donors' samples. The chain has TRBV4-1 and TRBJ1-4; 11 bases agree with TRBD1. The CDR3 DNA sequence: TGCGCCAGCAGCCAAGATTGGGGACAGGGGGACGAAAAACTGTTTTTT. Translation: CASSQDWGQGDEKLFF.